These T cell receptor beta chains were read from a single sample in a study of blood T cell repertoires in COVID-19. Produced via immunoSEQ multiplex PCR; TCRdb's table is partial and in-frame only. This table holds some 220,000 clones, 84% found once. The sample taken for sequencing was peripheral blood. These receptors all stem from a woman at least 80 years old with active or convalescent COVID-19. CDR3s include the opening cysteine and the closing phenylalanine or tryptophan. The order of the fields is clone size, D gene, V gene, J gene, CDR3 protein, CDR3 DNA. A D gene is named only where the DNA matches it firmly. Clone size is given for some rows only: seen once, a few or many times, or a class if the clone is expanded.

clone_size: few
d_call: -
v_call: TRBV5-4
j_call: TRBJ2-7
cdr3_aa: CASSLELAIIDEQYF
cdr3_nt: TGTGCCAGCAGCTTGGAACTAGCTATAATCGACGAGCAGTACTTC

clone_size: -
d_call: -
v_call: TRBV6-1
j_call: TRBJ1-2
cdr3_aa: CASSEQAANYGYTF
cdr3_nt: TGTGCCAGCAGTGAACAGGCAGCTAACTATGGCTACACCTTC

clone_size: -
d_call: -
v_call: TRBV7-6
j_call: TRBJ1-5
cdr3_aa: CASSDGGNQPQHF
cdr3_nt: TGTGCCAGCAGCGATGGGGGGAATCAGCCCCAGCATTTT

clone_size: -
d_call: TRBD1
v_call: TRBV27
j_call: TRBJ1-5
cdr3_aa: CASSLRGQAYNQPQHF
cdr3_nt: TGTGCCAGCAGTTTAAGGGGACAGGCTTACAATCAGCCCCAGCATTTT

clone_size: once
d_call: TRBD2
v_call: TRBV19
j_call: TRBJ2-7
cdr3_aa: CASSKNTGTSDSYEQYF
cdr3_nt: TGTGCCAGTAGTAAAAACACCGGGACTAGCGACTCCTACGAGCAGTACTTC

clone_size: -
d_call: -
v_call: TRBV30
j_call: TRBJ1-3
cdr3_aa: CACREAAGNTIYF
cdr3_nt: TGTGCCTGCAGGGAGGCGGCTGGAAACACCATATATTTT

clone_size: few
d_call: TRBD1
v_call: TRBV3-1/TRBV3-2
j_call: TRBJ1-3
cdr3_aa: CASSRGQGSMRSGNTIYF
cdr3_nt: TGTGCCAGCAGCCGCGGACAGGGATCCATGCGCTCTGGAAACACCATATATTTT

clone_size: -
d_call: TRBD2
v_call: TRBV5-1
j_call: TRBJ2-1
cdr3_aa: CASSLGVAGGYNEQFF
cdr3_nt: TGCGCCAGCAGCTTGGGGGTAGCGGGAGGCTACAATGAGCAGTTCTTC

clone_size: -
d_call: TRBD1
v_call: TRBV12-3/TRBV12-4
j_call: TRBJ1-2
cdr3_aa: CASSTQGRRGYTF
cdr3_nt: TGTGCCAGCAGCACACAGGGGAGGAGAGGCTACACCTTC

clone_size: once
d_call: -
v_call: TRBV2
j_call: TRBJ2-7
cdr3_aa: CASTGGLSYEQYF
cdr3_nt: TGTGCCAGCACCGGCGGTCTCTCCTACGAGCAGTACTTC

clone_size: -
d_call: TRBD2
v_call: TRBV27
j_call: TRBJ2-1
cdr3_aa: CASSFWTSGSQYNEQFF
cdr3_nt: TGTGCCAGCAGTTTCTGGACTAGCGGGAGCCAATACAATGAGCAGTTCTTC

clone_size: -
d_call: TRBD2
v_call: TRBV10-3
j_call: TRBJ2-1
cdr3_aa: CAISEFSGSSYNEQFF
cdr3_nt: TGTGCCATCAGTGAGTTTAGCGGGAGCTCCTACAATGAGCAGTTCTTC

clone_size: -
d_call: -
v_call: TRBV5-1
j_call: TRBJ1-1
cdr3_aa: CASSLGTGSAEAFF
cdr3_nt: TGCGCCAGCAGCTTGGGAACGGGTTCGGCTGAAGCTTTCTTT

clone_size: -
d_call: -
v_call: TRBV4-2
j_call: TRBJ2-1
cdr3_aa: CASSQAAVPYNEQFF
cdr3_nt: TGTGCCAGCAGCCAAGCGGCGGTACCATACAATGAGCAGTTCTTC

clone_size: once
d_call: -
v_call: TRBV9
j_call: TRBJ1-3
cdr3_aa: CASSVGRGRGGFGNTIYF
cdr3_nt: TGTGCCAGCAGCGTAGGCAGGGGTCGGGGGGGCTTCGGAAACACCATATATTTT

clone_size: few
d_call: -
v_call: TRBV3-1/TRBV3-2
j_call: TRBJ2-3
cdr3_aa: CASSRRAGGSWYF
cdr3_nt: TGTGCCAGCTCTCGGAGGGCAGGGGGAAGTTGGTATTTT

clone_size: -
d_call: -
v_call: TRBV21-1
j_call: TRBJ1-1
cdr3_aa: CASSKLSPRRAFF
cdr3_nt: TGTGCCAGCAGCAAATTGTCCCCCAGGAGGGCTTTCTTT

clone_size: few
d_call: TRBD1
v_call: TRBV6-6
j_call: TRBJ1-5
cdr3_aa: CASSSRDRVPQPQHF
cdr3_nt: TGTGCCAGCAGTTCTAGGGACAGGGTGCCTCAGCCCCAGCATTTT

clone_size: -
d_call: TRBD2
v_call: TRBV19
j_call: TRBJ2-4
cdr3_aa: CASSIAGSGRGNIQYF
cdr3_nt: TGTGCCAGTAGTATAGCGGGTAGCGGGAGGGGTAACATTCAGTACTTC

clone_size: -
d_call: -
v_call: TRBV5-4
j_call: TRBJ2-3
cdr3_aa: CASSPGQTSTDTQYF
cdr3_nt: TGTGCCAGCAGCCCCGGCCAGACTAGCACAGATACGCAGTATTTT

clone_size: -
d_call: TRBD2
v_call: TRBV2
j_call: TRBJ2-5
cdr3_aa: CASSARSGRVSETQYF
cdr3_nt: TGTGCCAGCAGTGCACGTTCAGGGAGGGTTTCAGAGACCCAGTACTTC

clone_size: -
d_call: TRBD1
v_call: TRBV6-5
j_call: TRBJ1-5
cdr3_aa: CASSGQGNYQPQHF
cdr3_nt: TGTGCCAGCTCGGGACAGGGGAATTATCAGCCCCAGCATTTT

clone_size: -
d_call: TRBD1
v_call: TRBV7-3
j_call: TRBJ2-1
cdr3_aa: CASSSNRGHEQFF
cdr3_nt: TGTGCCAGCAGCTCAAACAGGGGCCATGAGCAGTTCTTC

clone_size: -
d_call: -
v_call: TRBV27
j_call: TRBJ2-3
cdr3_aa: CASSLSRNLFGGRTDTQYF
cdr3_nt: TGTGCCAGCAGTTTATCTCGCAATTTATTCGGAGGGCGGACAGATACGCAGTATTTT

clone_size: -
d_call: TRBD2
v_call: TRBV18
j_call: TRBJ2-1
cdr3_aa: CASSPEREGQFF
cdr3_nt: TGTGCCAGCTCACCAGAGCGGGAAGGACAGTTCTTC

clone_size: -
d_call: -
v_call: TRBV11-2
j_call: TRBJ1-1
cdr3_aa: CASSLEQVNTEAFF
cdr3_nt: TGTGCCAGCAGCTTAGAACAGGTGAACACTGAAGCTTTCTTT

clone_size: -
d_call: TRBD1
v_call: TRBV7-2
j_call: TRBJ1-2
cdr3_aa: CASSSGQNYGYTF
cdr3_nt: TGTGCCAGCAGCTCGGGACAGAACTATGGCTACACCTTC

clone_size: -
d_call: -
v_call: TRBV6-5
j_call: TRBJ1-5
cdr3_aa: CASTTRAGGNQPQHF
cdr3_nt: TGTGCCAGCACCACCCGGGCGGGGGGCAATCAGCCCCAGCATTTT

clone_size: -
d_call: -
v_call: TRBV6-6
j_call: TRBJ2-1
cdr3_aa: CASKPEVVLEQFF
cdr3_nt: TGTGCCAGCAAGCCGGAGGTGGTCCTTGAGCAGTTCTTC

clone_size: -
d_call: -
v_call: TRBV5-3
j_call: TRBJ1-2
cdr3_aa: CARSLDRLYGYTF
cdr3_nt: TGTGCCAGAAGCTTAGACAGGCTTTATGGCTACACCTTC

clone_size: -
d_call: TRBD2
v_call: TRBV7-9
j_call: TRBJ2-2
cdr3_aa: CASTQGGSNTGELFF
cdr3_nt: TGTGCCAGCACCCAGGGAGGGTCGAACACCGGGGAGCTGTTTTTT

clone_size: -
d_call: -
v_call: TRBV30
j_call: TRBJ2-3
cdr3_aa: CAWGLDTQYF
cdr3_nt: TGTGCCTGGGGACTAGATACGCAGTATTTT

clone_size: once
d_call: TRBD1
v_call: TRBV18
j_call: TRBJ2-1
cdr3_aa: CASSRTGVTFF
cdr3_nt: TGTGCCAGCTCACGGACAGGGGTTACGTTCTTC

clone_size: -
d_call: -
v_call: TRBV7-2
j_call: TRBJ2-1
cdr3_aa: CATRGGNSYNEQFF
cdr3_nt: TGTGCCACTAGGGGCGGGAACTCCTACAATGAGCAGTTCTTC

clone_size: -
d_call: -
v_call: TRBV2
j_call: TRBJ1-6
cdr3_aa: CASSEGLSFTSPLHF
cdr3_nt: TGTGCCAGCAGTGAGGGCCTCTCATTTACTTCACCCCTCCACTTT

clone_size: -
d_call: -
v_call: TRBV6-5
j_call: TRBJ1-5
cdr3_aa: CASSPFNQPQHF
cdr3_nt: TGTGCCAGCAGTCCTTTCAATCAGCCCCAGCATTTT

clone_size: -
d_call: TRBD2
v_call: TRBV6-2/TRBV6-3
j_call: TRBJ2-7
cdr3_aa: CASSRQGLAGDEQYF
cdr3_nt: TGTGCCAGCAGCCGGCAGGGACTAGCGGGGGACGAGCAGTACTTC

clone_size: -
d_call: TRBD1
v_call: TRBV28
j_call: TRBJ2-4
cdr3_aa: CASSHGSGQGPKNIQYF
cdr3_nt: TGTGCCAGCAGCCACGGTTCGGGACAGGGGCCCAAAAACATTCAGTACTTC

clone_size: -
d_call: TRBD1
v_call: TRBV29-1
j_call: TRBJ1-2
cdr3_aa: CSVLSYLRTGALANYGYTF
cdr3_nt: TGCAGCGTTCTTTCTTACTTGAGGACAGGGGCTTTAGCTAACTATGGCTACACCTTC

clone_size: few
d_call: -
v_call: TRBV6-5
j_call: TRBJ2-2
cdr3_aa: CASRGRNTGELFF
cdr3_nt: TGTGCCAGCAGGGGGAGGAACACCGGGGAGCTGTTTTTT

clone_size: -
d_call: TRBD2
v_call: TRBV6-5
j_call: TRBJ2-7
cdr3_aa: CASSYSIAGAYEQYF
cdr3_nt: TGTGCCAGCAGTTACTCGATCGCGGGGGCCTACGAGCAGTACTTC

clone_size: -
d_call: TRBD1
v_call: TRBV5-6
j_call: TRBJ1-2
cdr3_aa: CASSLDRGRGYTF
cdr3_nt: TGTGCCAGCAGCTTGGACAGGGGAAGGGGCTACACCTTC